The rows below give T cell receptor beta chains drawn from one sample of a study of beta chain features in type 1 diabetes. This table comes from immunoSEQ multiplex PCR, and its TCRdb copy is limited to in-frame clones, with some not included. The data show 250,000 or so clones, roughly 70% seen once. Material for sequencing was naive CD4+ T cells from blood. These TCRs come from a man under 40 in good health. Each CDR3 is given with its conserved first and last residue. D genes are given only for firm matches. The listing skips clone size in some rows; elsewhere it reads once, few, many or a size class.

v_call	d_call	j_call	clone_size	cdr3_nt	cdr3_aa
TRBV6-6	TRBD2	TRBJ2-5	few	TGTGCCAGCAGCGCAACTAGCGACGAGACCCAGTACTTC	CASSATSDETQYF
TRBV7-2	.	TRBJ2-3	few	TGTGCCAGCAGCGACATGCTGGGTACGCAGTATTTT	CASSDMLGTQYF
TRBV30	.	TRBJ2-1	.	TGTGCCTGGAGTCCAAACTTCTACAATGAGCAGTTCTTC	CAWSPNFYNEQFF
TRBV7-9	.	TRBJ2-5	.	TGTGCCAGCAGCTTAGGATGGGAGTTAGCGACGCAAGAGACCCAGTACTTC	CASSLGWELATQETQYF
TRBV10-3	TRBD1	TRBJ1-5	.	TGTGCCATCAGTGGGACAGGGGGCTCGGAGCCCCAGCATTTT	CAISGTGGSEPQHF
TRBV4-2	.	TRBJ2-1	few	TGTGCCAGCAGTATTTCGACCAGCTCCTACAATGAGCAGTTCTTC	CASSISTSSYNEQFF
TRBV14	TRBD1	TRBJ2-6	once	TGTGCCAGCAGCCCGGTCGGACAGGGAGTGACTGGGGCCAACGTCCTGACTTTC	CASSPVGQGVTGANVLTF
TRBV29-1	.	TRBJ2-1	few	TGCAGCGTGAGGGGTCTCAATGAGCAGTTCTTC	CSVRGLNEQFF
TRBV18	.	TRBJ1-5	.	TGTGCCAGCTCGCAACAGGGCAATCAGCCCCAGCATTTT	CASSQQGNQPQHF
TRBV29-1	.	TRBJ1-2	.	TGCAGCGTTGAAGAGGGGTTAGGCTATGGCTACACCTTC	CSVEEGLGYGYTF
TRBV30	.	TRBJ2-7	.	TGTGCCTGGAGTCAATCGACTACCGAGCAGTACTTC	CAWSQSTTEQYF
TRBV30	.	TRBJ2-3	few	TGTGCCTGGGGGGAGATTAAGCAGTATTTT	CAWGEIKQYF
TRBV9	.	TRBJ2-1	.	TGTGCCAGCAGCGTAGATAGAGCCGGTCGGGCCGATGAGCAGTTCTTC	CASSVDRAGRADEQFF
TRBV7-9	.	TRBJ2-3	.	TGTGCCAGCGCGCGAGGGGGCACAGATACGCAGTATTTT	CASARGGTDTQYF
TRBV6-5	TRBD1	TRBJ2-3	.	TGTGCCAGCAGTTATGGGACAGGGAATACAGATACGCAGTATTTT	CASSYGTGNTDTQYF
TRBV29-1	TRBD2	TRBJ2-3	.	TGCAGCGTCGATACCTGGACTAGCGGGACGGAAGATACGCAGTATTTT	CSVDTWTSGTEDTQYF
TRBV6-5	.	TRBJ2-7	.	TGTGCCAGCAGGGCTCGGGAGTACTACGAGCAGTACTTC	CASRAREYYEQYF
TRBV30	.	TRBJ2-7	.	TGTGCCTGGAGTGTGGGGATCTACGAGCAGTACTTC	CAWSVGIYEQYF
TRBV10-3	.	TRBJ2-5	.	TGTGCCATCAGTGAGCGGGCCGGGGTTCAAGAGACCCAGTACTTC	CAISERAGVQETQYF
TRBV25-1	.	TRBJ1-6	.	TGTGCCAGCAGTGAATATAATTCACCCCTCCACTTT	CASSEYNSPLHF
TRBV30	TRBD1	TRBJ1-6	.	TGTGCCTGGAGCACCGGGACAGGGGAAAATTCACCCCTCCACTTT	CAWSTGTGENSPLHF
TRBV30	.	TRBJ1-4	.	TGTGCCTGGAAACAGGGCATTGGTAATGAAAAACTGTTTTTT	CAWKQGIGNEKLFF
TRBV10-3	.	TRBJ2-3	.	TGTGCCATCAGCGGGACAGGTAATCCCGGGACTAAAGACACAGATACGCAGTATTTT	CAISGTGNPGTKDTDTQYF
TRBV19	.	TRBJ1-1	.	TGTGCCAGTAGTATAAAGGCTGAAGCTTTCTTT	CASSIKAEAFF
TRBV6-5	.	TRBJ2-3	.	TGTGCCAGCAGTTACTCGCAGATATGGAGGACAGATACGCAGTATTTT	CASSYSQIWRTDTQYF
TRBV7-9	TRBD1	TRBJ2-3	.	TGTGCCAGCAGCCCCCACAGGGGAAACACAGATACGCAGTATTTT	CASSPHRGNTDTQYF
TRBV30	.	TRBJ2-3	.	TGTGCCTGGCTTAGAGCCTCACGCACAGATACGCAGTATTTT	CAWLRASRTDTQYF
TRBV29-1	TRBD1	TRBJ2-7	.	TGCAGCGTTGAGGGGCAGGGGGCCTACGAGCAGTACTTC	CSVEGQGAYEQYF
TRBV29-1	.	TRBJ2-1	.	TGCAGCGTTGAGGGCCGGCACTCTCGTGGCAATGAGCAGTTCTTC	CSVEGRHSRGNEQFF
TRBV28	.	TRBJ2-7	.	TGTGCCAGCAGTTTGGCCAGGGTCGAGCAGTACTTC	CASSLARVEQYF
TRBV9	TRBD1	TRBJ2-5	.	TGTGCCAGCAGCGTGGGACAGGTTGAGACCCAGTACTTC	CASSVGQVETQYF
TRBV10-3	TRBD1	TRBJ2-3	.	TGTGCCATCAGTGGGGGACAGGGGGCAGATACGCAGTATTTT	CAISGGQGADTQYF
TRBV29-1	.	TRBJ1-2	.	TGCAGCGTGGCCTCAGGGTCGAACTATGGCTACACCTTC	CSVASGSNYGYTF
TRBV13	.	TRBJ2-7	.	TGTGCCAGCAGCTCTTTCAGGGGCTCCTACGAGCAGTACTTC	CASSSFRGSYEQYF
TRBV30	.	TRBJ2-1	.	TGTGCCTGGACCGCGGACTTCTGGAATGAGCAGTTCTTC	CAWTADFWNEQFF
TRBV10-3	.	TRBJ2-3	.	TGTGCCATCAGTGGCGCGGCCACAGATACGCAGTATTTT	CAISGAATDTQYF
TRBV25-1	.	TRBJ2-3	.	TGTGCCAGCAGTGGCTTTGGAAGGGATACGCAGTATTTT	CASSGFGRDTQYF
TRBV6-5	.	TRBJ2-1	.	TGTGCCAGCAGCAGGGTGGACAATGAGCAGTTCTTC	CASSRVDNEQFF
TRBV2	.	TRBJ2-4	.	TGTGCCAGCAAGGGCTGGCAAAACATTCAGTACTTC	CASKGWQNIQYF
TRBV30	TRBD2	TRBJ2-1	.	TGTGCCTGGAGTGTAGGCCGGACTAGCGGGACACCCTCCTACAATGAGCAGTTCTTC	CAWSVGRTSGTPSYNEQFF
TRBV11-2	.	TRBJ2-5	.	TGTGCCAGCAGCTCTTCGGGGGCCTTACAAGAGACCCAGTACTTC	CASSSSGALQETQYF
TRBV11-2	.	TRBJ1-1	.	TGTGCCAGCAGCTTAGGATTAAACGGTGAAGCTTTCTTT	CASSLGLNGEAFF
TRBV29-1	.	TRBJ2-1	.	TGCAGCGTCCACGAAACCCTCTACAATGAGCAGTTCTTC	CSVHETLYNEQFF
TRBV29-1	TRBD2	TRBJ2-7	.	TGCAGCGTTGTCTCTGGCGGGAGCCCCCCCTACGAGCAGTACTTC	CSVVSGGSPPYEQYF
TRBV7-9	.	TRBJ2-2	.	TGTGCCAGCAGCCCAAGGTCACCCGGGGAGCTGTTTTTT	CASSPRSPGELFF
TRBV7-2	TRBD2	TRBJ2-3	once	TGTGCCAGCAGCTTGGGACTAGCGGGGTCTAGCACAGATACGCAGTATTTT	CASSLGLAGSSTDTQYF